This T cell receptor (beta chain) emerged from a study of T cell changes during pregnancy in multiple sclerosis. Some clones are missing from TCRdb's copy, which holds only in-frame ones; the method was immunoSEQ multiplex PCR. The sample consists of 30,000 to 45,000 clones, around 93% of them appearing once. The source was CD8+ T cells from peripheral blood mononuclear cells, collected before pregnancy. The sequence was collected from a female donor with multiple sclerosis, enrolled in a pregnancy study.

CDR3 amino acids: CASSVGAGRGLGAYNEQFF. The CDR3 DNA is TGTGCCAGCAGTGTCGGCGCGGGGCGTGGGTTGGGGGCCTACAATGAGCAGTTCTTC. The J gene is TRBJ2-1, the V gene TRBV2, with a possible D match to TRBD2 (6 bases). This CDR3 contains 19 residues. Germline lookup yields CDR1 SNHLY and CDR2 FYNNEI. V was shortened by 4 bases and J by 2 bases, with 24 bases between the two germline ends. The variable domain in full, completed from reference TRBV2 and TRBJ2-1, reads EPEVTQTPSHQVTQMGQEVILRCVPISNHLYFYWYRQILGQKVEFLVSFYNNEISEKSEIFDDQFSVERPDGSNFTLKIRSTKLEDSAMYFCASSVGAGRGLGAYNEQFFGPGTRLTVL.